The 23 T cell receptor beta chains in this list originate from one sample, sequenced in a study of blood T cells in healthy people across ages. Alongside a J-beta primer mix, a sample-barcoded 5' primer served in a second PCR lasting roughly 6 to 11 cycles. TCRdb recomputed calls from the 5' RACE reads with MiXCR, one row per CDR3 protein. The sample shows around 970,000 distinct CDR3 sequences, roughly 51% of them seen only once. The material sequenced was blood. Every receptor here comes from an older woman in good health.

The V and J genes are TRBV25-1 and TRBJ1-2, with no clear D. The CDR3 consists of 14 residues. V lost 4 bases and J lost 4, with 13 bases in between. Germline-derived CDR1 and CDR2 are MGHDK and SYGVNS. This CDR3 reads CASSGRAGPYGYTF. CDR3 sequence (DNA): TGTGCCAGCAGTGGGAGGGCCGGACCCTATGGCTACACCTTC.

The rearrangement links TRBV29-1 to TRBJ2-2, with D unresolved. The CDR3 is 11 residues long. The V gene lost 5 bases and the J gene lost 6 bases, with 7 bases spanning the gap. Germline V gives CDR1 SQVTM, CDR2 ANQGSEA. CDR3 nucleotide sequence: TGCAGCGTTCGTGGTTCCGGGGAGCTGTTTTTT. It yields the protein CSVRGSGELFF.

This clonotype was observed a few times. A much larger clone lies one base from this, so it may be a read error. V gene TRBV29-1 combines with J gene TRBJ2-7; D is perhaps TRBD2 (5 bases). There are 14 residues in the CDR3. Germline V CDR1 and CDR2: SQVTM, ANQGSEA. Trimming stripped 6 bases from V and 3 bases from J, with 18 bases between. CDR3: CSVAAPRGNYEQYF. The CDR3, as DNA: TGCAGCGTCGCCGCCCCCCGGGGTAACTACGAGCAGTACTTC.

This clonotype appeared a few times. J is TRBJ1-2 and V is TRBV27, with 8 bases identical to TRBD1. V lost 7 bases, J lost 2 bases, and 9 bases stayed unmatched. The CDR3 covers 15 residues. Germline loops: CDR1 MNHEY, CDR2 SMNVEV (reference sequence). The CDR3 reads CASTTGTGANYGYTF. The CDR3 DNA reads as TGTGCCAGCACCACCGGGACAGGAGCGAACTATGGCTACACCTTC.

This clonotype was seen only a few times. The chain joins TRBV2 to TRBJ2-4; 9 bases match TRBD1. V shed 8 bases, J shed 4 bases, and the junction held 3 bases outside the gene matches. The CDR3 runs to 13 residues. Germline V gene sequence: CDR1 SNHLY, CDR2 FYNNEI. This chain's CDR3 is CASSDRGKNIQYF. The CDR3 region has the DNA TGTGCCAGCTCGGACAGGGGAAAAAACATTCAGTACTTC.

J is TRBJ2-5 and V is TRBV29-1; 8 bases are shared with TRBD2. The CDR3 is 15 residues long. The V gene's germline CDR1 is SQVTM and CDR2 ANQGSEA. With V trimmed by 7 bases and J by 11 bases, 21 bases remained unmatched. The CDR3 DNA sequence: TGCAGCGGATCTAGCGGGTGGGGAGTAGGCAATGAGCAGTACTTC. Translating gives CSGSSGWGVGNEQYF.

On this clonotype: At one boundary the junction diverges from the germline segment, which might be a read error. This chain connects TRBV30 to TRBJ1-2; D remains unclear. The CDR3 is 13 residues long. Germline V lookup: CDR1 GTSNPN, CDR2 SVGIG (reference sequence). Here the CDR3 DNA reads TGTGCCTGGAGTGTCGGGGATTATTATGGCTACATCTTC. This codes for CAWSVGDYYGYIF. The full variable domain, with the rest looked up from reference TRBV30 and TRBJ1-2, is SQTIHQWPATLVQPVGSPLSLECTVEGTSNPNLYWYRQAAGRGLQLLFYSVGIGQISSEVPQNLSASRPQDRQFILSSKKLLLSDSGFYLCAWSVGDYYGYIFGSGTRLTVV.

J is TRBJ2-7 and V is TRBV5-1; TRBD2 agrees at 7 bases. Germline trimming cut 0 bases from V and 8 bases from J; bases unmatched to any gene: 11. Germline CDR1 is SGHRS and CDR2 is YFSETQ. This CDR3 spans 15 amino acids. CDR3: CASSLASSGYWKQYF. In nucleotides, the CDR3 is TGCGCCAGCAGCTTGGCCTCTAGCGGCTATTGGAAGCAGTACTTC.

This clonotype was seen a handful of times. The V call is TRBV28, the J call TRBJ2-4; D uncertain. The germline gives CDR1 MDHEN, CDR2 SYDVKM. This CDR3 is 14 amino acids long. The germline V and J ends were trimmed by 2 bases and 1 base, with 6 bases remaining between them. CDR3 loop: CASSLGAAKNIQYF. The CDR3 nucleotides are TGTGCCAGCAGTTTAGGAGCCGCCAAAAACATTCAGTACTTC.

The chain couples TRBV18 to TRBJ1-1, with TRBD1 matching over 8 bases. Germline lookup yields CDR1 KGHSH and CDR2 LQKENI. This CDR3 is 15 amino acids long. V gave up 4 bases and J gave up 0 bases; unmatched junction bases: 4. The CDR3 DNA sequence: TGTGCCAGCTCACTTGACAGGGGCTTGAACACTGAAGCTTTCTTT. Translation: CASSLDRGLNTEAFF.

This clonotype was found once. This chain connects TRBV3-1 to TRBJ1-2, with D perhaps TRBD1 (6 bases). The CDR3 is made up of 12 amino acids. Germline-derived CDR1 and CDR2 are LGHDT and YNNKEL (reference sequence). Trimming removed 6 bases from V and 3 bases from J, with 8 bases in between. This CDR3 is CASRRGDYGYTF. The CDR3 nucleotides read TGTGCCAGCAGGAGGGGGGACTATGGCTACACCTTC.

There are a few counts of this clonotype. V is TRBV7-2 and J is TRBJ1-2; 10 bases are shared with TRBD1. The CDR3 is made up of 19 amino acids. Germline V gene lookup returns CDR1 SGHTA and CDR2 FQGNSA. V shed 4 bases and J 4 bases; nucleotides not matched to a gene: 18. The CDR3 nucleotides read TGTGCCAGCAGCTCATGGCCTCGGACAGGGGGACTTTTTTCCTATGGCTACACCTTC. It codes for CASSSWPRTGGLFSYGYTF. Complete variable domain (other parts from reference TRBV7-2 and TRBJ1-2): GAGVSQSPSNKVTEKGKDVELRCDPISGHTALYWYRQSLGQGLEFLIYFQGNSAPDKSGLPSDRFSAERTGGSVSTLTIQRTQQEDSAVYLCASSSWPRTGGLFSYGYTFGSGTRLTVV.

The rearrangement links TRBV12-3 or TRBV12-4 to TRBJ2-7, with D perhaps TRBD1 (6 bases). This CDR3 is 14 amino acids long. Trimming shortened V by 6 bases and J by 0 bases, and 12 bases separated the two germline ends. CDR3 protein: CASRNRDISYEQYF. The CDR3, as DNA: TGTGCCAGCAGGAATAGGGACATCTCCTACGAGCAGTACTTC.

The rearrangement uses TRBV28 and TRBJ2-7; 13 nucleotides line up with TRBD2. Per germline, CDR1 MDHEN and CDR2 SYDVKM. The ends lost 5 bases at V and 7 bases at J; junction bases unmatched: 5. The CDR3 consists of 14 residues. Here the CDR3 DNA reads TGTGCCAGCAGTGGCGGGACTAGCGGGGCGGAGCAGTACTTC. Translated: CASSGGTSGAEQYF.

This chain connects TRBV7-2 to TRBJ2-1, with a weak D call TRBD1 (5 bases). Germline loops: CDR1 SGHTA, CDR2 FQGNSA. This CDR3 has 14 amino acids. The V and J ends lost 6 bases and 7 bases respectively, with 16 bases between them. The chain's CDR3 is CASRAGSGQNEQFF. Written as DNA, the CDR3 is TGTGCCAGCAGGGCAGGGTCAGGGCAGAATGAGCAGTTCTTC.

In its sample, this clonotype was seen a few times. The junction does not match germline at one end; this may be a read error. CDR3 nucleotides: TGTGCCAGCAGTGTAGACCGAGTCCAAGAAACCCAGTACTTC. It encodes CASSVDRVQETQYF. This rearrangement joins TRBV7-2 to TRBJ2-5; the D is unclear. Germline assignment: CDR1 SGHTA and CDR2 FQGNSA. CDR3 length: 14 residues. Variable domain in full (rest from reference TRBV7-2 and TRBJ2-5): GAGVSQSPSNKVTEKGKDVELRCDPISGHTALYWYRQSLGQGLEFLIYFQGNSAPDKSGLPSDRFSAERTGGSVSTLTIQRTQQEDSAVYLCASSVDRVQETQYFGPGTRLLVL.

This clonotype was seen at least ten times. The chain links TRBV7-9 to TRBJ2-3; 10 bases are a match to TRBD2. CDR1 is SEHNR, CDR2 FQNEAQ, per germline (reference sequence). Trimming cost V 2 bases and J 4 bases; bases outside gene matches: 6. There are 16 residues in the CDR3. The CDR3 region has the DNA TGTGCCAGCAGCTTAAGCCTAGCGGGAGTACCAGATACGCAGTATTTT. Amino acid sequence: CASSLSLAGVPDTQYF.

This clonotype turned up a few times. The chain couples TRBV3-1 to TRBJ2-3, with D unclear. Germline V lookup: CDR1 LGHDT, CDR2 YNNKEL (reference sequence). The CDR3 consists of 14 residues. The ends were cut back, 3 bases at V and 6 bases at J, with 13 bases in the middle. CDR3 loop: CASSHGPSTDTQYF. The CDR3 coding sequence is TGTGCCAGCAGCCACGGACCTTCCACGGATACGCAGTATTTT.

V and J are TRBV5-8 and TRBJ2-1; 7 positions agree with TRBD1. The CDR3 totals 15 residues. In germline, CDR1 is SGHTS, CDR2 YDEGEE. The junction had 9 bases not matched to a gene; V was cut back by 2 bases and J by 7 bases. The CDR3 region is CASSLRQGGMNEQFF. In DNA form, the CDR3 reads TGTGCCAGCAGCTTAAGACAGGGTGGAATGAATGAGCAGTTCTTC.

The chain uses TRBV4-1 and TRBJ2-7, with 7 bases matching TRBD2. The CDR3 is 14 amino acids. Looked up from germline, CDR1 is MGHRA and CDR2 is YSYEKL. J was trimmed by 5 bases and V by 1 base; bases with no gene match: 5. The CDR3 DNA reads as TGCGCCAGCAGCCAAGTAGCGGGTACCGACGAGCAGTACTTC. Protein product: CASSQVAGTDEQYF.

DNA for the CDR3: TGTGCCAGCAGTTACTCGAGTGGGGGCCGGGGTAACACTGAAGCTTTCTTT. Protein sequence: CASSYSSGGRGNTEAFF. The J gene is TRBJ1-1, the V gene TRBV6-5, with D perhaps TRBD1 (6 bases). The CDR3 totals 17 residues. Trimming took 0 bases from V and 2 from J, leaving 16 bases between them. The V gene's germline CDR1 is MNHEY and CDR2 SVGAGI.

The V gene is TRBV14, the J gene TRBJ2-1, with D unresolved. Between the trimmed V and J ends, which lost 1 base and 8 bases, there was a span of 9 bases. The CDR3 runs to 13 residues. Germline loops: CDR1 SGHDN, CDR2 FVKESK. CDR3 in amino acids: CASSQGVRYEQFF. CDR3 nucleotides: TGTGCCAGCAGCCAAGGAGTTCGATATGAGCAGTTCTTC.

This clonotype was observed a handful of times. J is TRBJ1-5 and V is TRBV15; D unresolved. The length of the CDR3 is 13 residues. V was clipped by 0 bases and J by 6 bases, with 6 bases between them. Germline CDR1 reads LNHNV; CDR2 reads YYDKDF (reference sequence). CDR3 sequence: CATSRDLGQPQHF. The CDR3 DNA is TGTGCCACCAGCAGAGATTTAGGTCAGCCCCAGCATTTT.